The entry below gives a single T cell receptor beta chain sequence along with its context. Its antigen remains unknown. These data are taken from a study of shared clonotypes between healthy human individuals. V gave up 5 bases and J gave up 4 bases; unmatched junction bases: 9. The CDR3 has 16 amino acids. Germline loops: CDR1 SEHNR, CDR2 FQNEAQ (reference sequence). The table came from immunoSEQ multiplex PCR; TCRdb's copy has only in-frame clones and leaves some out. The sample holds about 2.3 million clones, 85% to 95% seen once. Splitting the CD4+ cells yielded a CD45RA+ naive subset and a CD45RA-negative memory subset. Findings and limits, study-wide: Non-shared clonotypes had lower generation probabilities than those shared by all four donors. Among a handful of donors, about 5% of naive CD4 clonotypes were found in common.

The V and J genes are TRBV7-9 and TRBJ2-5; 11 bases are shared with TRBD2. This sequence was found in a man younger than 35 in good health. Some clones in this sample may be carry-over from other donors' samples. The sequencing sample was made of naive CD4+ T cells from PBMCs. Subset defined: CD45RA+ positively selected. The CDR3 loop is CASSPSSGRFLETQYF. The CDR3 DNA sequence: TGTGCCAGCAGCCCCTCTAGCGGGAGGTTCCTAGAGACCCAGTACTTC.